The rows below give T cell receptor beta chains drawn from one sample of a study of T cell repertoires in cytomegalovirus infection. TCRdb used MiXCR to reprocess the reads, holding one entry per CDR3 protein. This table holds about 76,000 distinct CDR3 sequences, 3.5% to 4.5% found once. The specimen sequenced was PBMCs. The receptors here all came from a human donor in good health (CMV status not recorded). Some clones in this sample may be carry-over from other donors' samples. Both conserved end residues are part of each CDR3. A D gene is named only where the DNA matches it firmly. The size field reads how often the clone was seen (once, few, many) or a class if it is expanded.

j_call | clone_size | v_call | d_call | cdr3_nt | cdr3_aa
TRBJ2-6 | many | TRBV27 | TRBD1 | TGTGCCAGCAGTCCGGGACAGGGGGCCTCTGGGGCCAACGTCCTGACTTTC | CASSPGQGASGANVLTF
TRBJ2-3 | many | TRBV5-8 | NA | TGTGCCAGCAGCTTGTTCAGCCTCGCTAGCACAGATACGCAGTATTTT | CASSLFSLASTDTQYF
TRBJ2-5 | many | TRBV6-2/TRBV6-3 | TRBD2 | TGTGCCAGCAGTCCACCTAGGACTAGTATTCGAGAGACCCAGTACTTC | CASSPPRTSIRETQYF
TRBJ2-3 | many | TRBV6-1 | NA | TGTGCCAGCAGTGAAGAACCAGGAGGGTATCGGACAGATACGCAGTATTTT | CASSEEPGGYRTDTQYF
TRBJ1-2 | many | TRBV7-8 | NA | TGTGCCAGCACCGGCGTTGATGGCTACACCTTC | CASTGVDGYTF
TRBJ2-1 | many | TRBV28 | TRBD2 | TGTGCCAGCCAAAAAGCGGGGGGGCGTTCCAATGAGCAGTTCTTC | CASQKAGGRSNEQFF
TRBJ2-1 | many | TRBV29-1 | NA | TGCAGCGTCGCCGGGACCAAGAAGAGGGATGAGCAGTTCTTC | CSVAGTKKRDEQFF
TRBJ2-1 | many | TRBV7-3 | TRBD2 | TGTGCCAGCAGCTTAAAAAGGACTAGCGGACCCATTGGCCCCCTTTACAATGAGCAGTTCTTC | CASSLKRTSGPIGPLYNEQFF
TRBJ1-6 | many | TRBV18 | NA | TGTGCCAGCTCACCAAACACAAATTCACCCCTCCACTTT | CASSPNTNSPLHF
TRBJ1-6 | many | TRBV18 | NA | TGTGCCAGCTCACCAGGTAGACAGGAGTATAATTCACCCCTCCACTTT | CASSPGRQEYNSPLHF
TRBJ1-2 | many | TRBV7-8 | NA | TGTGCCAGCAGCTCCCCCGGGGAAGGATATGGCTACACCTTC | CASSSPGEGYGYTF
TRBJ2-7 | many | TRBV5-1 | NA | TGCGCCAGCAGCTCGACGAGCGGAGCCTACGAGCAGTACTTC | CASSSTSGAYEQYF
TRBJ1-1 | many | TRBV19 | NA | TGTGCCAGTAGTATAGATGGCCAGGGGTTCACTGAAGCTTTCTTT | CASSIDGQGFTEAFF
TRBJ1-2 | many | TRBV5-6 | NA | TGTGCCAGCAGCCGACCCCTGGGACCGAGCCTTGGCTATGGCTACACCTTC | CASSRPLGPSLGYGYTF
TRBJ1-5 | many | TRBV7-2 | NA | TGTGCCAGCAGCCTCCGACAGGATGGTCAGCCCCAGCATTTT | CASSLRQDGQPQHF
TRBJ2-5 | many | TRBV15 | NA | TGTGCCACCAGCAGAGATAAGGCGGGGGCGGAGACCCAGTACTTC | CATSRDKAGAETQYF